What follows are 3 T cell receptor beta chains derived from one specimen sequenced in a study of blood T cell repertoires in COVID-19 (dated by TCRdb to 2019 to 2021). The library came from the immunoSEQ multiplex PCR assay. The table was pulled from immuneACCESS by TCRdb, which kept in-frame rearrangements only. Such tables lose some clones; where checked, under half of the loss comes from unresolved V genes, and the rest has no known cause. The sample data list over 250,000 clones, and 70% to 90% of these were observed just once. The ten top clones hold about 12% of the sample. The material sequenced was peripheral blood. These receptors all stem from a woman in her sixties or seventies with acute or convalescent COVID-19.

The rearrangement links TRBV3-1 (or the pseudogene TRBV3-2) to TRBJ2-3; possibly TRBD1 for D (6 bases). Trimming shortened V by 4 bases and J by 4 bases, and 15 bases separated the two germline ends. There are 15 residues in the CDR3. Germline loops: CDR1 LGHDT, CDR2 YNNKEL (reference sequence). The CDR3 region has the DNA TGTGCCAGCAGCCCCCACAGGGTGAAGCCAGATACGCAGTATTTT. Its translation is CASSPHRVKPDTQYF.

The J gene is TRBJ1-3, the V gene TRBV18; the match to TRBD1 covers 7 bases. The CDR3 extends over 18 amino acids. With 3 bases clipped from V and 4 bases from J, the junction kept 15 bases outside the gene matches. CDR1 is KGHSH and CDR2 is LQKENI in the germline V gene. CDR3 in amino acids: CASSPLPETGLGGNTIYF. In DNA, the CDR3 is TGTGCCAGCTCACCCCTCCCCGAGACAGGGTTGGGAGGAAACACCATATATTTT.

J is TRBJ2-3 and V is TRBV11-2, with D unclear. Germline CDR1 and CDR2: SGHAT and FQNNGV. Trimming removed 2 bases at V and 4 bases at J, with 13 bases between. The CDR3 has 15 amino acids. The CDR3 DNA is TGTGCCAGCAGCTTATTCAAGATTCGGGCAGATACGCAGTATTTT. It specifies CASSLFKIRADTQYF.